The sequence of this T cell receptor (beta chain) was determined in a study of technical replicates of blood from several donors. The count of this clone is one. Profiled with immunoSEQ multiplex PCR; TCRdb holds only in-frame clones, not every one. The repertoire holds tens of thousands of clones, roughly 94% seen once, with about 0.26% in the top ten. The CDR3 has 16 residues. Germline CDR1 is MDHEN and CDR2 is SYDVKM. Trimming cost V 2 bases and J 7 bases; bases outside gene matches: 7. Sequenced input: T cells isolated from PBMCs. This TCR derives from a human donor in good health. V gene TRBV28 combines with J gene TRBJ2-5, with 13 bases aligning to TRBD2. The CDR3 is CASSLTWTSGRATQYF. CDR3 nucleotides: TGTGCCAGCAGTTTAACCTGGACTAGCGGGAGAGCGACCCAGTACTTC.